This entry lists 21 T cell receptor beta chains sequenced from one sample in a study of long-term antiretroviral therapy in people with HIV. Survey-level resolution applied to immunoSEQ assay v3.0. TCRdb's copy holds only in-frame clones and misses some; the assay was immunoSEQ multiplex PCR. The sample consists of over 20,000 clones, 82% of them appearing once. Here the sequenced sample was unsorted PBMCs, taken 0.5 years after starting antiretroviral therapy. Receptors originate from a man aged 18 to 35 with HIV.

The chain has TRBV28 and TRBJ1-5; TRBD1 might be the D (5 bases). The CDR3 length is 18 residues. V lost 6 bases and J lost 6, with 27 bases in between. Germline V gene lookup returns CDR1 MDHEN and CDR2 SYDVKM. The CDR3: CASSRTQGARARPQPQHF. The CDR3 DNA follows: TGTGCCAGCAGCCGGACCCAGGGAGCAAGGGCCCGTCCTCAGCCCCAGCATTTT.

The sample holds one count of this clone. The V call is TRBV18, the J call TRBJ1-4; tentative D call: TRBD1 (5 bases). The CDR3 loop spans 13 amino acids. Trimming took off 2 bases at V and 8 bases at J, with 9 bases between the two ends. Germline V gene sequence: CDR1 KGHSH, CDR2 LQKENI. This CDR3 reads CASSPGGGEKLFF. In DNA, the CDR3 is TGTGCCAGCTCACCAGGGGGTGGAGAAAAACTGTTTTTT.

This clone was seen a few times. The CDR3 DNA follows: TGTGCCAGCAGGTCGGGTACCAGAGGCTACACCTTC. Its translation is CASRSGTRGYTF. The chain recombines TRBV28 with TRBJ1-2; D not certain. Trimming cost V 6 bases and J 8 bases, with 13 bases left between them. The germline V gene has CDR1 MDHEN and CDR2 SYDVKM. CDR3 length equals 12 residues.

Written as DNA, the CDR3 is TGTGCCAGCAGTTTATCGGGGCCCAGCAATCAGCCCCAGCATTTT. It yields the protein CASSLSGPSNQPQHF. The genes are TRBV27 and TRBJ1-5, with D perhaps TRBD1 (5 bases). Per the germline V gene, CDR1 is MNHEY and CDR2 is SMNVEV (reference sequence). Trimming pared 0 bases from V and 1 base from J, leaving 7 bases between. This CDR3 region has 15 residues.

V and J are TRBV29-1 and TRBJ1-1, with 7 nucleotides matching TRBD1. Germline loops: CDR1 SQVTM, CDR2 ANQGSEA. V lost 3 bases to trimming and J lost 3 bases; unmatched junction nucleotides: 13. The CDR3 sequence is 16 residues long. CDR3 coding DNA: TGCAGCGTTGAGGGAGAGCCGGCGCAGGGGGACACTGAAGCTTTCTTT. It codes for CSVEGEPAQGDTEAFF.

This chain links TRBV27 with TRBJ2-7; possibly TRBD2 for D (7 bases). CDR1 MNHEY and CDR2 SMNVEV come from the germline V gene (reference sequence). The ends were cut back, 2 bases at V and 6 bases at J, with 14 bases in the middle. The CDR3 runs to 14 residues. CDR3: CASSLGGAPFEQYF. The CDR3, as DNA: TGTGCCAGCAGTTTAGGGGGGGCTCCCTTCGAGCAGTACTTC.

The J gene is TRBJ2-1, the V gene TRBV14; 15 positions agree with TRBD2. This CDR3 is built from 18 residues. The V and J ends lost 4 bases and 4 bases, in that order; junction bases with no gene match: 8. Germline CDR1 is SGHDN and CDR2 is FVKESK. The CDR3 sequence: CASSPRGLAGGRYNEQFF. CDR3 bases: TGTGCCAGCAGCCCGAGGGGACTAGCGGGAGGCCGTTACAATGAGCAGTTCTTC.

This clone is medium-sized in the sample. This chain links TRBV29-1 with TRBJ1-2, with D unresolved. The CDR3 spans 14 residues. V lost 1 base, J lost 2 bases, and 11 bases lay in between. The germline gives CDR1 SQVTM, CDR2 ANQGSEA. CDR3 loop: CSVEVWTENYGYTF. The CDR3 DNA reads as TGCAGCGTTGAAGTTTGGACTGAGAACTATGGCTACACCTTC.

The rearrangement joins TRBV29-1 to TRBJ2-3, with D maybe TRBD2 (6 bases). The CDR3 runs to 12 residues. The V gene's germline CDR1 is SQVTM and CDR2 ANQGSEA. V was clipped by 3 bases and J by 9 bases, with 13 bases between them. This CDR3 reads CSVESFAGTQYF. The CDR3 DNA reads TGCAGCGTTGAGAGTTTTGCGGGGACGCAGTATTTT.

The chain employs TRBV5-8 and TRBJ2-7; D tentatively reads TRBD1 or TRBD2 (6 bases each). In germline, CDR1 is SGHTS, CDR2 YDEGEE. Trimming removed 0 bases at V and 6 bases at J, with 10 bases between. This CDR3 has 13 amino acids. The CDR3 loop reads CASSLVGGGEQYF. The CDR3 DNA sequence: TGTGCCAGCAGCTTGGTCGGGGGCGGCGAGCAGTACTTC.

CDR3 in DNA: TGTGCCAGCAGTTTATCTGCAGGGACCTCTGGAAACACCATATATTTT. It is translated as CASSLSAGTSGNTIYF. The J gene is TRBJ1-3, the V gene TRBV27, with TRBD1 as a possible D gene (5 bases). V dropped 0 bases and J dropped 0 bases, with 9 bases sitting between them. The CDR3 sequence is 16 residues long. Germline V gene data show CDR1 as MNHEY and CDR2 as SMNVEV (reference sequence).

This clone occurred once. The CDR3 DNA reads as TGCGCCAGCAGCCAAGAAATGCGAGACGGGACTTCCTACGAGCAGTACTTC. Translation gives CASSQEMRDGTSYEQYF. The chain uses TRBV4-3 and TRBJ2-7; maybe TRBD2 (6 bases). V was trimmed by 0 bases and J by 1 base, leaving 16 bases between them. The germline V gene has CDR1 LGHNA and CDR2 YSLEER. This CDR3 region has 17 residues.

V and J are TRBV9 and TRBJ1-6; TRBD1 matches 9 bases. There are 18 residues in the CDR3. CDR1 and CDR2 from the germline V gene are SGDLS and YYNGEE. V was clipped by 4 bases and J by 6 bases; unmatched bases: 14. CDR3 sequence: CASSPGQGYSFVNSPLHF. For the CDR3, the DNA is TGTGCCAGCAGCCCGGGACAGGGATATTCCTTCGTTAATTCACCCCTCCACTTT.

This clone came up once. The CDR3 sequence: CASSPRGGIRQPQHF. DNA of the CDR3: TGTGCCAGCAGCCCGCGGGGTGGCATTAGGCAGCCCCAGCATTTT. This chain uses TRBV5-6 with TRBJ1-5, with D unresolved. CDR1 and CDR2 from the germline V gene are SGHDT and YYEEEE. The CDR3 has 15 amino acids. Trimming cost V 4 bases and J 7 bases, with 18 bases left between them.

V gene TRBV5-6 combines with J gene TRBJ2-3; TRBD1 aligns across 9 bases. Germline-derived CDR1 and CDR2 are SGHDT and YYEEEE. The CDR3 is 18 amino acids. V was clipped by 0 bases and J by 4 bases; unmatched bases: 12. The CDR3 is CASSLVSGGTGRADTQYF. The DNA for the CDR3 is TGTGCCAGCAGCTTGGTCTCAGGGGGGACAGGGAGAGCAGATACGCAGTATTTT.

This clone was counted a few times. The rearrangement joins TRBV7-9 to TRBJ1-2; D not resolved. Trimming left V 5 bases short and J 8 bases short, with 15 bases between. The CDR3 extends over 13 amino acids. CDR1 SEHNR and CDR2 FQNEAQ come from the germline V gene (reference sequence). CDR3 nucleotides: TGTGCCAGCAGCCCCGTCGGGAGCCCGGGCTACACCTTC. Protein sequence: CASSPVGSPGYTF.

The chain is built from TRBV7-8 and TRBJ1-2, with 8 nucleotides matching TRBD1. Germline CDR1 reads SGHVS; CDR2 reads FQNEAQ. The CDR3 is made up of 14 amino acids. The junction had 10 bases not matched to a gene; V was cut back by 5 bases and J by 8 bases. The CDR3 loop reads CASSPRQGLRGYTF. The CDR3 DNA reads as TGTGCCAGCAGCCCACGACAGGGGCTGCGAGGCTACACCTTC.

The V and J genes are TRBV6-6 and TRBJ2-1, with D possibly being TRBD1 or TRBD2 (5 bases each). V was shortened by 6 bases and J by 9 bases, with 12 bases between the two germline ends. CDR3 length: 12 amino acids. CDR1 MNHNY and CDR2 SVGAGI come from the germline V gene (reference sequence). Here the CDR3 reads CASSPGTSEQFF. Written as DNA, the CDR3 is TGTGCCAGCAGCCCTGGGACGTCTGAGCAGTTCTTC.

The rearrangement links TRBV4-3 to TRBJ1-2; 10 nucleotides line up with TRBD1. This CDR3 is built from 17 residues. Germline V gene data show CDR1 as LGHNA and CDR2 as YSLEER. V was pared by 0 bases and J by 5 bases, with 9 bases of the junction left unmatched. This CDR3 is CASSQDSWDRGFYGYTF. For the CDR3, the DNA is TGCGCCAGCAGCCAAGATTCATGGGACAGGGGATTTTATGGCTACACCTTC.

The rearrangement joins TRBV7-9 to TRBJ2-3; 8 bases are a match to TRBD2. Per germline, CDR1 SEHNR and CDR2 FQNEAQ (reference sequence). The CDR3 is 16 amino acids. V lost 2 bases to trimming and J lost 5 bases; unmatched junction nucleotides: 9. The CDR3 sequence is CASSLIVGGAGDTQYF. As DNA, the CDR3 is TGTGCCAGCAGCTTAATTGTCGGGGGGGCTGGAGATACGCAGTATTTT.

This chain uses TRBV7-9 with TRBJ2-5; D call uncertain. The germline CDR1 and CDR2 sequences are SEHNR and FQNEAQ (reference sequence). The CDR3 covers 14 residues. V was shortened by 3 bases and J by 5 bases, with 13 bases between the two germline ends. The CDR3 nucleotides read TGTGCCAGCAGCTTCTTCGACTCCGCCGAGACCCAGTACTTC. This translates into CASSFFDSAETQYF. The variable domain in full, completed from reference TRBV7-9 and TRBJ2-5, reads DTGVSQNPRHKITKRGQNVTFRCDPISEHNRLYWYRQTLGQGPEFLTYFQNEAQLEKSRLLSDRFSAERPKGSFSTLEIQRTEQGDSAMYLCASSFFDSAETQYFGPGTRLLVL.